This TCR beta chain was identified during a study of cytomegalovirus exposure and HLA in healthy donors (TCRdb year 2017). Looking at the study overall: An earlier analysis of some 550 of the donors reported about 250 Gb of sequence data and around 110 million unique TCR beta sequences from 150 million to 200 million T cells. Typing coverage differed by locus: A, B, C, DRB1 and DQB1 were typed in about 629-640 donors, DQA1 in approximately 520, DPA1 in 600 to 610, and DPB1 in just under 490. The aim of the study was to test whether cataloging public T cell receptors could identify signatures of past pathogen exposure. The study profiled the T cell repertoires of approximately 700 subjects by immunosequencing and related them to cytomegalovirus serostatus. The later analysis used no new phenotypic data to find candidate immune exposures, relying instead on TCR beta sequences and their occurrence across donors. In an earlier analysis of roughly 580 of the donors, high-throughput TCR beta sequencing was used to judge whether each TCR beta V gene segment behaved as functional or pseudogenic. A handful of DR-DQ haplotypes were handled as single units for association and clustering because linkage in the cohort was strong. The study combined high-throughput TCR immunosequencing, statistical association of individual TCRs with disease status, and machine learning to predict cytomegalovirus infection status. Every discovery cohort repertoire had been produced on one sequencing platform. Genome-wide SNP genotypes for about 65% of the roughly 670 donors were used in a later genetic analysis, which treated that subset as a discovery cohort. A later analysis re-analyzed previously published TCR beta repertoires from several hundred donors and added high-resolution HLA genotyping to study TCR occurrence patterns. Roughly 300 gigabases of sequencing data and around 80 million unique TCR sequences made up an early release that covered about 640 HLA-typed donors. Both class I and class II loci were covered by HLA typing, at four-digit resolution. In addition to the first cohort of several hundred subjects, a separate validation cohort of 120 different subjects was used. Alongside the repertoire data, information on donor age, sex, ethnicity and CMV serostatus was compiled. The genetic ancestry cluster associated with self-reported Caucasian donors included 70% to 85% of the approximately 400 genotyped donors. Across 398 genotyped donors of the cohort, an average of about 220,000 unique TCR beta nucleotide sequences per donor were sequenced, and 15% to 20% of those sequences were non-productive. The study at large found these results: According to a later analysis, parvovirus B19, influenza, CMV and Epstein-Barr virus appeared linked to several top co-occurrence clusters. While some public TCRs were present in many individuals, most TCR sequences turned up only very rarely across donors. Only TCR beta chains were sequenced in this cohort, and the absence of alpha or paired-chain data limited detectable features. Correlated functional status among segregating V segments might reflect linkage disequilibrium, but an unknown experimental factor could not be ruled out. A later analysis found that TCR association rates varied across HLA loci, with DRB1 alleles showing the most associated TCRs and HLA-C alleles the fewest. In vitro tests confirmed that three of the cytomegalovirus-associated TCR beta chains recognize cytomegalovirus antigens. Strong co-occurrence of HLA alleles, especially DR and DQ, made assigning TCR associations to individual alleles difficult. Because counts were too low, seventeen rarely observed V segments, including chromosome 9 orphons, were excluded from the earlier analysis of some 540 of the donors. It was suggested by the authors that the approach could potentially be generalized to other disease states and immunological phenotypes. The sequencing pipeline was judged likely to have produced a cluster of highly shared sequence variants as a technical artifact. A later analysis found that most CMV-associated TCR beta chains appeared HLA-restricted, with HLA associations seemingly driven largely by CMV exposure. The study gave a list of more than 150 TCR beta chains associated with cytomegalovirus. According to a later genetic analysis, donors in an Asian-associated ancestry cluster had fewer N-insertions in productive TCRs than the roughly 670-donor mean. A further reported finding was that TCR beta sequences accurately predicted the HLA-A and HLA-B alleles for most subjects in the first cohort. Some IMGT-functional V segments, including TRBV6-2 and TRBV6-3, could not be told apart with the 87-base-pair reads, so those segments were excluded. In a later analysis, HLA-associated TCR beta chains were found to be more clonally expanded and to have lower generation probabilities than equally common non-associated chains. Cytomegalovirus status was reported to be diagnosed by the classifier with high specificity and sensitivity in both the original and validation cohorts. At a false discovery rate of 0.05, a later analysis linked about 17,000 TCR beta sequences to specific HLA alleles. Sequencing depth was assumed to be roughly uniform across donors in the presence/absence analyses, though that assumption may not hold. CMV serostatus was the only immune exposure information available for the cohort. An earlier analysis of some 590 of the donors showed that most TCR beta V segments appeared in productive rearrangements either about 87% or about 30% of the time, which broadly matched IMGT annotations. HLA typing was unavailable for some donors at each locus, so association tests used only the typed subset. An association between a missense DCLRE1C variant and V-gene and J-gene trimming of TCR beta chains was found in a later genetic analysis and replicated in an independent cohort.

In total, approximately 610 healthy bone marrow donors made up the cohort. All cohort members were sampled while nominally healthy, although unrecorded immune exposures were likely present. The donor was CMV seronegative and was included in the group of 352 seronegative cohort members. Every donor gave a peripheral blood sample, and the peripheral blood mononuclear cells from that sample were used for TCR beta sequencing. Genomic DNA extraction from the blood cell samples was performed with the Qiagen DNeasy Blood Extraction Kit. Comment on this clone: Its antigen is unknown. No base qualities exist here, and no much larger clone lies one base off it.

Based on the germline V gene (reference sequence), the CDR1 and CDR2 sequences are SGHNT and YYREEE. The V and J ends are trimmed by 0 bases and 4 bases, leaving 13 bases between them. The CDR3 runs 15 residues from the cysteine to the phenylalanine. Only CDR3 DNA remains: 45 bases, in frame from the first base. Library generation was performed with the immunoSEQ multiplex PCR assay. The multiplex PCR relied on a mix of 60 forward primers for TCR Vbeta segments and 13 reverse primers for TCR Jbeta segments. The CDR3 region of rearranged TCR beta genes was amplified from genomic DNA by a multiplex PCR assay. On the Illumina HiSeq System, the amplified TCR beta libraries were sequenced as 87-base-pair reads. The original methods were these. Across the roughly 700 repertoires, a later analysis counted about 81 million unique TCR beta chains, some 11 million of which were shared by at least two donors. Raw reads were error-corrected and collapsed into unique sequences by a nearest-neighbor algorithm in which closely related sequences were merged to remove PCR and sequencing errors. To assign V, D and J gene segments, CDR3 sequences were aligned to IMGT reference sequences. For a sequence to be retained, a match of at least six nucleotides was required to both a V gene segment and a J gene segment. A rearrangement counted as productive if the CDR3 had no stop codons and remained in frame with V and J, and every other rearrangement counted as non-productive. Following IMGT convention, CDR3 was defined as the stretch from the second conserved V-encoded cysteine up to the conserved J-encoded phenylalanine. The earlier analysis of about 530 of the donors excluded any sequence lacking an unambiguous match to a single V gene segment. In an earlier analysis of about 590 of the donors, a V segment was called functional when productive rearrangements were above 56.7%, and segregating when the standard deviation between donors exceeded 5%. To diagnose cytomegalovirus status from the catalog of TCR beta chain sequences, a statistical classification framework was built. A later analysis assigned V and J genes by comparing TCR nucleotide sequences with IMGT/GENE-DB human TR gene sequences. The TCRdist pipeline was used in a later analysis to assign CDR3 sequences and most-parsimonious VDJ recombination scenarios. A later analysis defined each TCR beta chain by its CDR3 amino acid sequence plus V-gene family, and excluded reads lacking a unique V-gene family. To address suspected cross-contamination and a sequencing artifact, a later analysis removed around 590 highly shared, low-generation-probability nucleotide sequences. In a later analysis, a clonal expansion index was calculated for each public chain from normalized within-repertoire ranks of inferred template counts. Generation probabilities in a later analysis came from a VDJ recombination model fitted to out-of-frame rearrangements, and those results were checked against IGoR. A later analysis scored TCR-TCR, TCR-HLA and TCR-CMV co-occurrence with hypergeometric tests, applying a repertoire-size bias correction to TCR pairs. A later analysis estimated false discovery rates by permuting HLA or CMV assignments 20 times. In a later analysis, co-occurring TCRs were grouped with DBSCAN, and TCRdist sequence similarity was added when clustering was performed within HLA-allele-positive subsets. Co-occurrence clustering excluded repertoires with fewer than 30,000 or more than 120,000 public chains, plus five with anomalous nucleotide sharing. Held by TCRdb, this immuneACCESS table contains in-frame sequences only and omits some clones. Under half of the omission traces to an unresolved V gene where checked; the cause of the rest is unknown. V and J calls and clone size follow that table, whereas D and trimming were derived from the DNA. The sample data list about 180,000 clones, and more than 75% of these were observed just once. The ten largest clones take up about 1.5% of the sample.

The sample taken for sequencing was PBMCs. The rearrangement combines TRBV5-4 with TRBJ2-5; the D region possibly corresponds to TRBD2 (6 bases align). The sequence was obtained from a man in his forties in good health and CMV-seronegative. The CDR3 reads CASSLVGTGPETQYF. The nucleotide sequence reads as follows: TGTGCCAGCAGCTTGGTGGGGACTGGGCCAGAGACCCAGTACTTC.